What follows is one TCR beta chain and its context. This sample was taken from a study of blood T cell repertoires in COVID-19. Looking at the study overall: The cDNA or gDNA used as material had been derived from T cells, B-cell-depleted T cells, or PBMCs.

The V end was cut by 7 bases, the J end by 5 bases, with 14 bases between. Germline lookup yields CDR1 SNHLY and CDR2 FYNNEI. The CDR3 totals 13 residues. Data came from immunoSEQ multiplex PCR; TCRdb stores just in-frame clones and leaves some out. In the table there are roughly 180,000 clones, 70% to 90% of which are singletons. The chain is built from TRBV2 and TRBJ2-5; the D is unclear. The clonotype was recovered from a man aged 60 to 69 with acute or convalescent COVID-19. Material for sequencing was peripheral blood. The CDR3 spells CASTRNLVETQYF. For the CDR3, the DNA is TGTGCCAGCACGAGGAATTTGGTGGAGACCCAGTACTTC.